This paragraph reports one T cell receptor beta chain. Antigen specificity is unknown. These data are taken from a study of T cells in localized non-small cell lung cancer. In germline, CDR1 is MNHNS, CDR2 SASEGT. CDR3 length: 15 residues. Germline trimming cut 6 bases from V and 5 bases from J; bases unmatched to any gene: 7. The protocol was immunoSEQ multiplex PCR, while the TCRdb copy is restricted to in-frame clones and leaves out a portion. The sample lists approximately 41,000 clones, 90% to 95% occurring once. Study findings and constraints: Of the top 100 tumor clones, median 57 were in adjacent lung, some 29 among its top 100. Uninvolved adjacent lung had higher T cell clonality than tumor and all other tissues. Higher blood T cell density tracked longer overall survival. Analysis by sequencing included only one tumor region, so heterogeneity remains possible.

Sequences were derived from PBMCs, sampled before any cancer treatment. The TCR was taken from a woman aged 35 to 69 with stage II lung adenocarcinoma. The rearrangement joins TRBV6-1 to TRBJ2-3; TRBD2 matches 11 bases. This chain's CDR3 is CASSLLAGVLDTQYF. The CDR3, as DNA: TGTGCCAGCAGCCTACTAGCGGGAGTTCTAGATACGCAGTATTTT.